The rows below give T cell receptor beta chains drawn from one sample of a study of identical twins. TCRdb re-derived calls from the 5' RACE reads in MiXCR, one entry per CDR3 protein. The data hold some 1,700,000 distinct CDR3 sequences, with under 35% observed a single time. Sequencing input: cord blood. The receptors were sampled from a newborn girl in good health. The CDR3 runs from the conserved cysteine through the conserved F or W. The order of the fields is CDR3 length, clone size, J gene, V gene, D gene, CDR3 protein, CDR3 DNA. A D gene is named only where the DNA matches it firmly. Clone size appears in some rows only: once, few, many, or a class for an expanded clone.

>16|few|TRBJ2-3|TRBV12-3/TRBV12-4|TRBD2
CASSRGLAGAHDTQYF
TGTGCCAGCAGTCGGGGACTAGCGGGCGCTCATGATACGCAGTATTTT
>16|-|TRBJ2-1|TRBV6-1|-
CASSEDPELGWGEQFF
TGTGCCAGCAGTGAAGATCCGGAGCTAGGCTGGGGTGAGCAGTTCTTC
>15|-|TRBJ1-2|TRBV6-2/TRBV6-3|-
CASSYFGQTNYGYTF
TGTGCCAGCAGTTACTTCGGACAGACGAACTATGGCTACACCTTC
>11|-|TRBJ2-2|TRBV7-9|-
CAIDDRGELFF
TGTGCCATCGATGACAGGGGGGAGCTGTTTTTT
>16|-|TRBJ2-1|TRBV5-6|-
CASSSRTGSYYNEQFF
TGTGCCAGCAGCTCGAGGACTGGATCGTACTACAATGAGCAGTTCTTC
>15|-|TRBJ2-2|TRBV28|TRBD1
CASKRGTANTGELFF
TGTGCCAGCAAAAGAGGGACAGCGAACACCGGGGAGCTGTTTTTT
>16|-|TRBJ2-1|TRBV9|TRBD2
CASSVELATSYNEQFF
TGTGCCAGCAGCGTAGAACTAGCGACCTCCTACAATGAGCAGTTCTTC
>16|few|TRBJ2-3|TRBV5-1|TRBD1
CASSSWTGGNTDTQYF
TGCGCCAGCAGCTCCTGGACAGGGGGAAACACAGATACGCAGTATTTT
>13|-|TRBJ2-3|TRBV7-3|-
CASSLNSLHTQYF
TGTGCCAGCAGCTTAAATTCTTTACATACGCAGTATTTT
>16|few|TRBJ2-3|TRBV6-6|TRBD1
CASSIKGQGAVDTQYF
TGTGCCAGCAGTATTAAGGGACAGGGGGCGGTAGATACGCAGTATTTT
>13|-|TRBJ1-5|TRBV5-6|-
CASSWARGQPQHF
TGTGCCAGCAGCTGGGCCCGGGGTCAGCCCCAGCATTTT
>15|many|TRBJ2-1|TRBV27|TRBD2
CASSSLAGGRNEQFF
TGTGCCAGCAGCTCCCTAGCGGGAGGGAGGAATGAGCAGTTCTTC
>15|-|TRBJ2-1|TRBV10-2|TRBD1
CASTDGTGANNEQFF
TGCGCCAGCACCGACGGGACAGGGGCAAACAATGAGCAGTTCTTC
>16|-|TRBJ2-1|TRBV5-1|-
CASSFFPGVGYNEQFF
TGCGCCAGCAGCTTTTTCCCGGGTGTGGGGTACAATGAGCAGTTCTTC
>15|-|TRBJ1-5|TRBV5-6|-
CASSLTVWGNQPQHF
TGTGCCAGCAGCTTGACGGTATGGGGCAATCAGCCCCAGCATTTT
>16|-|TRBJ2-7|TRBV5-1|TRBD2
CASSSSISGRTYEQYF
TGCGCCAGCAGCTCTTCTATAAGCGGGAGAACCTACGAGCAGTACTTC
>10|-|TRBJ2-7|TRBV20-1|-
CSASVEEQYF
TGCAGTGCTAGCGTAGAAGAGCAGTACTTC
>16|many|TRBJ2-1|TRBV6-6|-
CASSYGGSRWMNEQFF
TGTGCCAGCAGTTACGGGGGGTCAAGGTGGATGAATGAGCAGTTCTTC
>13|-|TRBJ1-2|TRBV30|TRBD1
CAWSVTGDYGYTF
TGTGCCTGGAGTGTAACAGGGGACTATGGCTACACCTTC
>13|once|TRBJ2-7|TRBV20-1|-
CSASAWSYNEQYF
TGCAGTGCTAGTGCCTGGTCCTACAATGAGCAGTACTTC
>15|-|TRBJ2-1|TRBV7-9|TRBD2
CASSSTSGGRNEQFF
TGTGCCAGCAGTTCTACTAGCGGAGGCAGGAATGAGCAGTTCTTC
>11|many|TRBJ2-7|TRBV29-1|-
CSGLYGYEQYF
TGCAGCGGCCTTTACGGGTACGAGCAGTACTTC
>13|few|TRBJ1-4|TRBV18|-
CASSQRFNEKLFF
TGTGCCAGCTCACAGAGGTTTAATGAAAAACTGTTTTTT
>10|few|TRBJ1-1|TRBV2|-
CASKLCEAFF
TGTGCCAGCAAGTTGTGTGAAGCTTTCTTT
>12|-|TRBJ1-1|TRBV11-2|-
CASSPRTAEAFF
TGTGCCAGCAGCCCACGGACAGCCGAAGCTTTCTTT
>16|few|TRBJ1-3|TRBV6-5|TRBD1
CASNDRGPRSGNTIYF
TGTGCCAGCAACGACAGGGGCCCCCGCTCTGGAAACACCATATATTTT
>15|-|TRBJ1-1|TRBV2|-
CASSDQGPLNTEAFF
TGTGCCAGCAGTGATCAGGGACCCCTGAACACTGAAGCTTTCTTT
>19|-|TRBJ2-3|TRBV2|TRBD2
CASSFPGLAGGPSTDTQYF
TGTGCCAGCAGTTTCCCAGGACTAGCGGGGGGGCCGAGCACAGATACGCAGTATTTT
>16|few|TRBJ2-3|TRBV5-6|TRBD1
CASSWRTGLSTDTQYF
TGTGCCAGCAGCTGGCGGACAGGGCTGAGCACAGATACGCAGTATTTT
>15|-|TRBJ1-2|TRBV6-1|TRBD1
CASSEKRTGFYGYTF
TGTGCCAGCAGTGAAAAGAGGACAGGGTTCTATGGCTACACCTTC
>14|many|TRBJ1-2|TRBV12-3/TRBV12-4|-
CASSLIGTIYGYTF
TGTGCCAGCAGTTTAATCGGGACAATCTATGGCTACACCTTC
>17|few|TRBJ2-7|TRBV20-1|TRBD2
CSARGTPPAGISYEQYF
TGCAGTGCTAGAGGTACTCCGCCAGCGGGGATTTCCTACGAGCAGTACTTC
>13|few|TRBJ1-2|TRBV5-1|-
CASGFDSSYGYTF
TGCGCCAGCGGTTTCGACAGCTCCTATGGCTACACCTTC
>13|-|TRBJ2-3|TRBV2|-
CAGRWGAKDTQYF
TGTGCCGGCAGGTGGGGGGCTAAAGATACGCAGTATTTT
>15|-|TRBJ1-6|TRBV11-2|-
CASSLAGIPNSPLHF
TGTGCCAGCAGCTTAGCAGGGATACCTAATTCACCCCTCCACTTT
>15|-|TRBJ2-5|TRBV27|-
CASSLWKGDKETQYF
TGTGCCAGCAGTTTATGGAAAGGGGACAAAGAGACCCAGTACTTC
>13|-|TRBJ1-4|TRBV20-1|TRBD1
CSAAGTGHEKLFF
TGCAGTGCTGCCGGGACAGGGCATGAAAAACTGTTTTTT
>14|-|TRBJ1-1|TRBV12-3/TRBV12-4|-
CASSFGQGRSEAFF
TGTGCCAGCAGTTTTGGGCAGGGGCGAAGTGAAGCTTTCTTT
>17|-|TRBJ2-7|TRBV10-3|-
CAISPDPILQGGYEQYF
TGTGCCATCAGTCCTGATCCGATATTACAGGGCGGGTACGAGCAGTACTTC
>14|once|TRBJ1-1|TRBV6-5|-
CASSYAGWGTEAFF
TGTGCCAGCAGTTACGCAGGTTGGGGGACTGAAGCTTTCTTT
>15|-|TRBJ2-1|TRBV3-1|TRBD2
CASSPEGFGRSEQFF
TGTGCCAGCAGCCCAGAAGGATTCGGGAGGTCTGAGCAGTTCTTC
>16|few|TRBJ1-2|TRBV4-2|-
CASSQAGPRGGNGYTF
TGTGCCAGCAGCCAAGCCGGCCCCAGGGGCGGAAATGGCTACACCTTC
>16|-|TRBJ2-1|TRBV5-1|TRBD1
CASSLARTGSEDEQFF
TGCGCCAGCAGTTTGGCCAGGACAGGGAGTGAAGATGAGCAGTTCTTC